These T cell receptor beta chains were read from a single sample in a study of sequential checkpoint blockade in melanoma. Profiling relied on immunoSEQ multiplex PCR, and the TCRdb table lists in-frame clones only, not all of them. The sample has about 6,000 clones; approximately 20% are singletons. The source material was tumor tissue (inferred from file names), sampled from a patient given nivolumab and ipilimumab in sequence. Receptors originate from a human donor with melanoma. Both conserved end residues are part of each CDR3. D genes are given only for firm matches. Clone size, where shown, is once, few, many, or a class for clones that have expanded.

D,V,size,J,CDR3,DNA
TRBD1,TRBV11-3,NA,TRBJ2-4,CASSLKDRARVTKNIQYF,TGTGCCAGCAGCCTAAAGGACAGGGCGAGGGTCACCAAAAACATTCAGTACTTC
NA,TRBV12-5,few,TRBJ2-5,CASNRASIQETQYF,TGTGCCAGCAATCGCGCCTCTATCCAAGAGACCCAGTACTTC
TRBD1,TRBV2,NA,TRBJ1-4,CASSQGGEKLFF,TGTGCCAGCAGCCAGGGGGGGGAAAAACTGTTTTTT
TRBD1,TRBV29-1,NA,TRBJ2-1,CSVHRDRGYNEQFF,TGCAGCGTACACCGGGACAGGGGATACAATGAGCAGTTCTTC
NA,TRBV11-3,many,TRBJ2-1,CASSWGGARDEQFF,TGTGCCAGCAGTTGGGGCGGAGCGAGGGATGAGCAGTTCTTC
NA,TRBV23-1,NA,TRBJ2-2,CASSPHFVIGELFF,TGCGCCAGCAGCCCGCATTTTGTGATCGGGGAGCTGTTTTTT
NA,TRBV6-8,few,TRBJ2-3,CASSQPWNTQYF,TGTGCCAGCAGCCAGCCTTGGAATACGCAGTATTTT
NA,TRBV6-8,few,TRBJ1-5,CAIRKDRNQPQHF,TGTGCCATCAGAAAAGACAGAAATCAGCCCCAGCATTTT
NA,TRBV18,NA,TRBJ1-2,CASSPPSRGRASNYGYTF,TGTGCCAGCTCACCACCAAGTCGAGGACGAGCTTCCAACTATGGCTACACCTTC
TRBD1,TRBV6-8,few,TRBJ2-5,CASRTTGKETQYF,TGTGCCAGCAGGACGACAGGGAAGGAAACCCAGTACTTC
NA,TRBV6-8,NA,TRBJ1-1,CASRRQGWGTEAFF,TGTGCCAGCAGGCGGCAGGGGTGGGGGACTGAAGCTTTCTTT
NA,TRBV6-1,few,TRBJ2-2,CASSEAPGVTSGELFF,TGTGCCAGCAGTGAAGCCCCTGGGGTTACGTCTGGGGAGCTGTTTTTT
NA,TRBV5-1,NA,TRBJ1-4,CASSFTTESEKLFF,TGCGCCAGCAGCTTTACCACAGAGAGTGAAAAACTGTTTTTT
NA,TRBV18,few,TRBJ2-7,CASSDNRLEQYF,TGTGCCAGCTCAGACAACAGGCTCGAGCAGTACTTC
NA,TRBV9,many,TRBJ2-3,CASSLIETESTDTQYF,TGTGCCAGCTCCCTGATTGAGACAGAAAGCACAGATACGCAGTATTTT
NA,TRBV11-3,many,TRBJ1-1,CASSLDTAGSTEAFF,TGTGCCAGCAGCTTAGATACCGCGGGGAGCACTGAAGCTTTCTTT
NA,TRBV28,NA,TRBJ2-6,CASSSRAGANVLTF,TGTGCCAGCAGTTCGAGGGCTGGGGCCAACGTCCTGACTTTC
NA,TRBV6-8,few,TRBJ2-1,CASSVVRGVYNEQFF,TGTGCCAGCAGTGTAGTTCGCGGGGTTTACAATGAGCAGTTCTTC
TRBD1,TRBV4-1,NA,TRBJ2-2,CASSQDRDRANTGELFF,TGCGCCAGCAGCCAAGACCGGGACAGGGCCAACACCGGGGAGCTGTTTTTT
NA,TRBV15,few,TRBJ2-5,CATRLGPRQETQYF,TGTGCCACCAGGTTGGGACCGCGTCAAGAGACCCAGTACTTC
NA,TRBV19,NA,TRBJ1-1,CASNSLGFNPEAFF,TGTGCCAGTAATTCGTTGGGCTTTAACCCTGAAGCTTTCTTT
NA,TRBV9,medium-sized,TRBJ1-1,CASSVGQAGTEAFF,TGTGCCAGCAGCGTAGGGCAGGCGGGCACTGAAGCTTTCTTT
TRBD1,TRBV6-8,many,TRBJ1-2,CASSDRVAGGYTF,TGTGCCAGCAGTGACAGGGTGGCGGGGGGCTACACCTTC
TRBD1,TRBV28,once,TRBJ2-7,CASTPTLGQVPNEQYF,TGTGCCAGCACCCCTACACTGGGACAGGTCCCCAACGAGCAGTACTTC
NA,TRBV6-8,few,TRBJ2-1,CASSYPGRGPYNEQFF,TGTGCCAGCAGTTACCCAGGGCGGGGCCCCTACAATGAGCAGTTCTTC
NA,TRBV28,few,TRBJ2-1,CASRGRGGESYNEQFF,TGTGCCAGCAGGGGAAGGGGCGGGGAGTCCTACAATGAGCAGTTCTTC